This T cell receptor (beta chain) appears in the sequencing data of a study of blood T cell repertoires in COVID-19 (TCRdb year 2020). Background on the whole study: Samples from collaborators originated in the United States, Italy and Spain and spanned both the acute and convalescent phases of COVID-19. The material from the prospective study consisted of cDNA or gDNA derived from T cells, B-cell-depleted T cells, or PBMCs. Subjects who had been exposed to COVID-19, were actively infected with it, or had recovered from it provided the deeply sampled blood TCRbeta repertoires that made up the dataset. A freely available public database, intended as a resource for researchers studying the immune response to SARS-CoV-2, is where the repertoires were released. The samples were drawn from two sources: the first 160 participants of the ongoing ImmuneRACE study, and some 1,300 subjects contributed by 6 global collaborators. A de-identified subject ID, COVID-19 status, age in years and sex were almost always included in the sample metadata. Where available, HLA class I and class II types were obtained from metadata supplied by the sample provider rather than from assay-based typing.

Taken from the germline V gene, the CDR1 and CDR2 loops are MNHNS and SASEGT. V and J lose 1 base and 6 bases, and a span of 13 bases separates them. The CDR3 sequence holds 14 residues, the cysteine and phenylalanine included. This entry keeps only the CDR3 DNA: 42 bases, framed from base 1. Collaborating institutions collected whole blood in K2EDTA tubes following their own protocols. For TCRbeta analysis, collaborator samples were shipped as frozen whole blood, as isolated PBMCs, or as DNA extracted from either sample type. TCRbeta CDR3 regions were amplified from genomic DNA using the immunoSEQ Assay, a bias-controlled multiplex PCR. Per the authors' processing: Within the assay, amplification of reference gene primers was used to estimate how many nucleated cells each sample contained. Sequence reads were collapsed and filtered to measure the absolute abundance of every unique TCRbeta CDR3 rearrangement. For each sample, productive Simpson clonality was calculated as the square root of Simpson's diversity index over productive rearrangements. TCRdb provides this immuneACCESS table in a form limited to in-frame rearrangements. Some clones are lacking; in checked studies, under half of them reflect an unresolved V gene, and why the rest are absent is not known. V and J calls plus clone size are reproduced from that table; the DNA served to infer D and trimming. The table for this sample lists about 6,600 clones; 70% to 90% of them were counted only once. The top ten hold more than 7% of the sample.

The full study reports these points: The amount of clinical and demographic metadata varied by source and participant and was provided uncurated.

Concerning this clone: Its binding antigen is unknown. Per-nucleotide qualities are absent, and no much larger clonotype sits a single base away.

Sequencing input: peripheral blood. This receptor was obtained from a human donor in a cohort sampled during active COVID-19. The donor label of this sample is uncertain. The chain was built from TRBV6-1 and TRBJ2-7; no D gene is confidently identified. The DNA reads TGTGCCAGCAGTGAAGTTGACATGTTAAGCGAGCAGTACTTC. Its protein reads: CASSEVDMLSEQYF.